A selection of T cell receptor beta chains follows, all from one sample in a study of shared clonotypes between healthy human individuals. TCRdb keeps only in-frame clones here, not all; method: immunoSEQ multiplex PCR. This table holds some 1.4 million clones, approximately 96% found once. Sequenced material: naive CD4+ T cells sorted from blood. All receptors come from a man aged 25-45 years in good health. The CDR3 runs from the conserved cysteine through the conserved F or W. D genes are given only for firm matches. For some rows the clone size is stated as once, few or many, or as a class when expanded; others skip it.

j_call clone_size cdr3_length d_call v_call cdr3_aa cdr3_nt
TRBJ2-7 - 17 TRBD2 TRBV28 CASSFISGLAHSWKQYF TGTGCCAGCAGTTTTATTAGCGGACTAGCCCATTCTTGGAAGCAGTACTTC
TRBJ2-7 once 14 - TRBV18 CASSPPGGTDEQYF TGTGCCAGCTCTCCACCCGGGGGAACGGACGAGCAGTACTTC
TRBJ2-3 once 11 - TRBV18 CASSPPDTQYF TGTGCCAGCTCACCACCCGATACGCAGTATTTT
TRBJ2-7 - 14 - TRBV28 CASSPVEITGEQYF TGTGCCAGCAGTCCGGTTGAGATCACAGGAGAGCAGTACTTC
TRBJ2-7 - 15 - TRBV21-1 CASSNPGPSTRVEYF TGTGCCAGCAGCAACCCCGGGCCTTCGACTCGAGTGGAGTACTTC
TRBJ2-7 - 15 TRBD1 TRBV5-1 CASSAGTAEAYEQYF TGCGCCAGCAGCGCAGGGACAGCTGAAGCCTACGAGCAGTACTTC
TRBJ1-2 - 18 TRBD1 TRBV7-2 CASSSGDRRLTGNYGYTF TGTGCCAGCAGCTCCGGAGATAGGAGACTGACAGGGAACTATGGCTACACCTTC
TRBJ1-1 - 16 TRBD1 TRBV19 CAIRPRDRVLNTEAFF TGTGCCATTAGACCTCGGGACAGGGTTCTGAACACTGAAGCTTTCTTT
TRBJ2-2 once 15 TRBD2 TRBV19 CASKISLAEGGELFF TGTGCCAGTAAAATCAGCCTAGCGGAGGGCGGGGAGCTGTTTTTT
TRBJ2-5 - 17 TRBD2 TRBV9 CASSVGTSGSLAETQYF TGTGCCAGCAGCGTAGGTACTAGCGGGAGCTTGGCGGAGACCCAGTACTTC
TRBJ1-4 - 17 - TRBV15 CATSTGRRARRNEKLFF TGTGCCACCAGCACAGGCCGTCGGGCCAGGCGGAATGAAAAACTGTTTTTT
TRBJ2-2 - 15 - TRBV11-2 CASSLQGWGDGELFF TGTGCCAGCAGCCTCCAGGGTTGGGGCGACGGGGAGCTGTTTTTT
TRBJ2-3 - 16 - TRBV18 CASSRQWKISTDTQYF TGTGCCAGCTCACGTCAATGGAAAATCAGCACAGATACGCAGTATTTT
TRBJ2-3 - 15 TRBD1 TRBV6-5 CASSYSGTGPDTQYF TGTGCCAGCAGTTACTCTGGGACAGGGCCCGATACGCAGTATTTT
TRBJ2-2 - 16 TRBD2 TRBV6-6 CASSRTSGGGTGELFF TGTGCCAGCAGTCGGACGTCGGGAGGAGGCACCGGGGAGCTGTTTTTT
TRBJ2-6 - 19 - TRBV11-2 CASSSRNRPVVAGANVLTF TGTGCCAGCAGCTCCCGGAACAGGCCCGTTGTTGCTGGGGCCAACGTCCTGACTTTC
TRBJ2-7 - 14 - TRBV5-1 CASSLWDGSYEQYF TGCGCCAGCAGCTTGTGGGACGGATCCTACGAGCAGTACTTC
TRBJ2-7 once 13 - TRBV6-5 CASSTIAAYEQYF TGTGCCAGCAGCACAATAGCGGCCTACGAGCAGTACTTC
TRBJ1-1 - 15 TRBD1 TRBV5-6 CASQQLGLLDRGAFF TGTGCCAGCCAACAGCTTGGTTTATTAGACAGGGGAGCTTTCTTT
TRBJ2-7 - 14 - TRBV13 CASSRFGVSYEQYF TGTGCCAGCAGCCGTTTTGGGGTATCCTACGAGCAGTACTTC
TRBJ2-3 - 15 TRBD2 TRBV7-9 CASSFREGLADTQYF TGTGCCAGCAGCTTCCGGGAGGGCCTGGCAGATACGCAGTATTTT
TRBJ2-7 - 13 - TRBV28 CASSTQTFWEQYF TGTGCCAGCAGTACGCAGACATTCTGGGAGCAGTACTTC
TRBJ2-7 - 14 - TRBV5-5 CASSSLNGPYEQYF TGTGCCAGCAGCTCGTTAAACGGCCCCTACGAGCAGTACTTC
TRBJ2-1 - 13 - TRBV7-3 CASSSPGAEEQFF TGTGCCAGCAGCTCCCCGGGGGCGGAAGAGCAGTTCTTC
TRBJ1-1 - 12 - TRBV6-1 CASRRDVNQAFF TGTGCCAGCAGGCGGGACGTTAACCAAGCTTTCTTT
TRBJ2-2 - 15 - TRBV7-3 CASSLLRVNTGELFF TGTGCCAGCAGCCTCCTTAGGGTGAACACCGGGGAGCTGTTTTTT
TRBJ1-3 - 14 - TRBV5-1 CASSLEGSGNTIYF TGCGCCAGCAGCTTGGAAGGGTCTGGAAACACCATATATTTT
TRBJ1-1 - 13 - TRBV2 CASSVQGLTEAFF TGTGCCAGCAGTGTTCAGGGTCTCACTGAAGCTTTCTTT
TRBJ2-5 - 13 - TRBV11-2 CASSFEVQETQYF TGTGCCAGCAGCTTCGAGGTCCAAGAGACCCAGTACTTC
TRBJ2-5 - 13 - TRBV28 CASSFTGRETQYF TGTGCCAGCAGTTTTACAGGGCGAGAGACCCAGTACTTC
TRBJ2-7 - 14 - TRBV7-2 CASSSTSSSYEQYF TGTGCCAGCAGCTCGACCAGTAGCTCCTACGAGCAGTACTTC
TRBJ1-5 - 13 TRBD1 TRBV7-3 CASSLDRNQPQHF TGTGCCAGCAGCCTGGACAGGAATCAGCCCCAGCATTTT
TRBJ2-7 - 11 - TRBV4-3 CASGGHYEQYF TGCGCCAGCGGGGGGCACTACGAGCAGTACTTC
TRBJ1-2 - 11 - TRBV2 CASTGFFGYTF TGTGCCAGCACAGGGTTTTTTGGCTACACCTTC